A selection of T cell receptor beta chains follows, all from one sample in a study of blood T cell repertoires in COVID-19. Clones were sequenced by immunoSEQ multiplex PCR, and TCRdb holds only the in-frame ones, with some missing. The sample contains over 100,000 clones, approximately 78% of which appear only once. What was sequenced was peripheral blood. These TCRs come from a man between 65 and 79 years old with acute or convalescent COVID-19. CDR3s include the opening cysteine and the closing phenylalanine or tryptophan.

J gene: TRBJ2-7
CDR3 length: 16
V gene: TRBV5-1
CDR3 protein: CASSGSIPGQGTEQYF

J gene: TRBJ1-5
CDR3 length: 13
V gene: TRBV10-1
CDR3 protein: CASSDQGNQPQHF

J gene: TRBJ1-6
CDR3 length: 17
V gene: TRBV30
CDR3 protein: CAWSVRTGGSGNSPLHF

J gene: TRBJ1-2
CDR3 length: 14
V gene: TRBV15
CDR3 protein: CATSRDNAGAGYTF

J gene: TRBJ1-3
CDR3 length: 16
V gene: TRBV28
CDR3 protein: CASISPGGPSGNTIYF

J gene: TRBJ2-7
CDR3 length: 16
V gene: TRBV5-1
CDR3 protein: CASSLDGLASSYEQYF

J gene: TRBJ1-2
CDR3 length: 14
V gene: TRBV28
CDR3 protein: CASNPSDRDYGYTF

J gene: TRBJ1-5
CDR3 length: 14
V gene: TRBV19
CDR3 protein: CASSMPGGNQPQHF

J gene: TRBJ2-7
CDR3 length: 14
V gene: TRBV6-5
CDR3 protein: CAILPGGPAYEQYF

J gene: TRBJ2-1
CDR3 length: 15
V gene: TRBV28
CDR3 protein: CASSLGGVKANEQFF

J gene: TRBJ1-6
CDR3 length: 15
V gene: TRBV9
CDR3 protein: CASSVEVTDNSPLHF

J gene: TRBJ2-1
CDR3 length: 14
V gene: TRBV24-1
CDR3 protein: CATSVSGGLTEQFF

J gene: TRBJ1-6
CDR3 length: 15
V gene: TRBV19
CDR3 protein: CASRQSGTGTLGLHF

J gene: TRBJ1-5
CDR3 length: 12
V gene: TRBV21-1
CDR3 protein: CASSKSRVPQHF

J gene: TRBJ1-5
CDR3 length: 19
V gene: TRBV18
CDR3 protein: CASSPTQTGTGGAGQPQHF

J gene: TRBJ1-4
CDR3 length: 14
V gene: TRBV5-5
CDR3 protein: CASSFRGTNEKLFF

J gene: TRBJ1-5
CDR3 length: 17
V gene: TRBV19
CDR3 protein: CASRTGTGGNSNQPQHF

J gene: TRBJ2-1
CDR3 length: 14
V gene: TRBV6-4
CDR3 protein: CASSDMSNSNEQFF